The rows below give T cell receptor beta chains drawn from one sample of a study of blood T cell repertoires in COVID-19. Only in-frame clones appear in the TCRdb table, and some are missing; sequencing was by immunoSEQ multiplex PCR. The table has under 200,000 clones, roughly 88% seen once; the top ten hold about 10%. Sequenced material: peripheral blood. Every receptor here comes from a woman of 80 years or more with active or convalescent COVID-19. Both conserved end residues are part of each CDR3. Each record gives: J gene, V gene, D gene, clone size, CDR3 DNA, CDR3 protein. D genes are given only for firm matches. The size of a clone is reported for some rows only, either as once, few or many, or as a class for expanded clones.

J: TRBJ2-3
V: TRBV6-4
D: TRBD2
size: few
DNA: TGTGCCAGCAGTGACTCAAGTAGCGGGGGGGGCACAGATACGCAGTATTTT
CDR3: CASSDSSSGGGTDTQYF

J: TRBJ2-5
V: TRBV10-3
D: TRBD2
size: .
DNA: TGTGCCACCGGGAGGGAGACCCAGTACTTC
CDR3: CATGRETQYF

J: TRBJ1-1
V: TRBV18
D: .
size: few
DNA: TGTGCCAGCTCACCGGTGGAGGGAAGGAACACTGAAGCTTTCTTT
CDR3: CASSPVEGRNTEAFF

J: TRBJ2-2
V: TRBV7-9
D: .
size: .
DNA: TGTGCCAGCAGCTTAGATCGCCGACAAAAGGTGCGGAACACCGGGGAGCTGTTTTTT
CDR3: CASSLDRRQKVRNTGELFF

J: TRBJ1-1
V: TRBV3-1/TRBV3-2
D: .
size: few
DNA: TGTGCCAGCAGCCGCGGACTCGAAGCTTTCTTT
CDR3: CASSRGLEAFF

J: TRBJ2-3
V: TRBV7-2
D: .
size: .
DNA: TGTGCCAGCAGTGTCAGACTGACCAGCACAGATACGCAGTATTTT
CDR3: CASSVRLTSTDTQYF

J: TRBJ2-7
V: TRBV10-3
D: TRBD1
size: once
DNA: TGTGCCACCAACCAGGGGGAAGCCTACGAGCAGTACTTC
CDR3: CATNQGEAYEQYF

J: TRBJ1-5
V: TRBV6-7
D: .
size: .
DNA: TGTGCCAGCAGTTACTCCCGGGGGGGCTATATCTTCAATCAGCCCCAGCATTTT
CDR3: CASSYSRGGYIFNQPQHF

J: TRBJ2-7
V: TRBV5-1
D: TRBD1
size: .
DNA: TGCGCCAGCAGCTTGACAGGGGCTGGGGAGCAGTACTTC
CDR3: CASSLTGAGEQYF

J: TRBJ1-3
V: TRBV25-1
D: .
size: once
DNA: TGTGCCAGTAGCCTTGGACAGCATCGGCCTCACTCTGGAAACACCATATATTTT
CDR3: CASSLGQHRPHSGNTIYF

J: TRBJ1-1
V: TRBV18
D: .
size: .
DNA: TGTGCCAGCTCACCAAACAGGAACACTGAAGCTTTCTTT
CDR3: CASSPNRNTEAFF

J: TRBJ1-1
V: TRBV6-5
D: .
size: .
DNA: TGTGCCAGCAGTTACTCGCGACAGCCCTTGAACACTGAAGCTTTCTTT
CDR3: CASSYSRQPLNTEAFF

J: TRBJ2-2
V: TRBV11-3
D: .
size: .
DNA: TGTGCCAGCAGCTTCGATGGCGGGGAAATCACCGGGGAGCTGTTTTTT
CDR3: CASSFDGGEITGELFF

J: TRBJ1-4
V: TRBV16
D: TRBD1
size: .
DNA: TGTGCCAGCAGTTCCCGGACAGGGATGGGAGAAAAACTGTTTTTT
CDR3: CASSSRTGMGEKLFF

J: TRBJ2-1
V: TRBV2
D: .
size: .
DNA: TGTGCCAGCAACGGAGTAAGCTCCTACAATGAGCAGTTCTTC
CDR3: CASNGVSSYNEQFF

J: TRBJ1-4
V: TRBV7-9
D: .
size: .
DNA: TGTGCCAGCAGCTTACCAGGGTCGACTAATGAAAAACTGTTTTTT
CDR3: CASSLPGSTNEKLFF

J: TRBJ1-4
V: TRBV14
D: TRBD1
size: .
DNA: TGTGCCAGCAGCCAGGAATTTGGCAGGGGGCTGTTTTTT
CDR3: CASSQEFGRGLFF

J: TRBJ2-2
V: TRBV7-2
D: .
size: .
DNA: TGTGCCAGCAGCGTAGGACAGAACACCGGGGAGCTGTTTTTT
CDR3: CASSVGQNTGELFF

J: TRBJ1-3
V: TRBV7-9
D: .
size: .
DNA: TGTGCCAGCAGCCTAGGGTCGCGGGACACCATATATTTT
CDR3: CASSLGSRDTIYF

J: TRBJ1-6
V: TRBV19
D: .
size: once
DNA: TGTGCCAGTAGTGCGGGGGGTTATAATTCACCCCTCCACTTT
CDR3: CASSAGGYNSPLHF

J: TRBJ2-1
V: TRBV10-3
D: .
size: .
DNA: TGTGCCATCAGTGAGATGGGGGGCAATGAGCAGTTCTTC
CDR3: CAISEMGGNEQFF

J: TRBJ2-5
V: TRBV7-9
D: TRBD2
size: .
DNA: TGTGCCAGCAGCTCCCAGAGGACTAGCTGGGGGGAGACCCAGTACTTC
CDR3: CASSSQRTSWGETQYF

J: TRBJ2-1
V: TRBV5-1
D: TRBD1
size: few
DNA: TGCGCCAGCAGCCTTGGACAGGACAATGAGCAGTTCTTC
CDR3: CASSLGQDNEQFF

J: TRBJ1-6
V: TRBV7-9
D: TRBD1
size: .
DNA: TGTGCCAGCAGCTTAAGGGAGGGGGACAGGGGTTCACCCCTCCACTTT
CDR3: CASSLREGDRGSPLHF

J: TRBJ1-2
V: TRBV29-1
D: .
size: .
DNA: TGCAGCGTTGAAGATCAGAGACAGTTCTATGGCTACACCTTC
CDR3: CSVEDQRQFYGYTF

J: TRBJ1-3
V: TRBV21-1
D: .
size: .
DNA: TGTGCCAGCAGCAAAGGAGAGGGGGACAGACTTAGCCCCATATATTTT
CDR3: CASSKGEGDRLSPIYF

J: TRBJ2-6
V: TRBV27
D: .
size: .
DNA: TGTGCCAGCACCCGAGGGGGGGCAGTTGGGGCCAACGTCCTGACTTTC
CDR3: CASTRGGAVGANVLTF

J: TRBJ1-2
V: TRBV6-6
D: .
size: .
DNA: TGTGCCAGCAGTGTAGACCGGGGGAACTATGGCTACACCTTC
CDR3: CASSVDRGNYGYTF

J: TRBJ1-1
V: TRBV12-3/TRBV12-4
D: .
size: .
DNA: TGTGCCAGCGGCGGGGGAGGTATAACTGAAGCTTTCTTT
CDR3: CASGGGGITEAFF

J: TRBJ2-3
V: TRBV9
D: .
size: .
DNA: TGTGCCAGCAGCACCATGGGCCTGGGTAGCACAGATACGCAGTATTTT
CDR3: CASSTMGLGSTDTQYF

J: TRBJ1-6
V: TRBV11-2
D: TRBD1
size: .
DNA: TGTGCCAGCAGCACAAACAGGGGGCGGAATTCACCCCTCCACTTT
CDR3: CASSTNRGRNSPLHF

J: TRBJ1-2
V: TRBV12-2
D: .
size: few
DNA: TGTGCAAGTCGCCCCCGTCGGCGGACAGGGCTGAATGGCTACACCTTC
CDR3: CASRPRRRTGLNGYTF

J: TRBJ1-5
V: TRBV5-8
D: TRBD1
size: .
DNA: TGTGCCAGCAGGGACAGGGTCGAACAGCCCCAGCATTTT
CDR3: CASRDRVEQPQHF

J: TRBJ1-3
V: TRBV4-3
D: .
size: .
DNA: TGCGCCAGCAGCCTTTGGGTGGGGGCCGGAAACACCATATATTTT
CDR3: CASSLWVGAGNTIYF

J: TRBJ1-4
V: TRBV4-3
D: .
size: .
DNA: TGCGCCAGCAGCCCTTTTGGGGGGGGTAATGAAAAACTGTTTTTT
CDR3: CASSPFGGGNEKLFF

J: TRBJ1-2
V: TRBV28
D: .
size: .
DNA: TGTGCCAGCAGGTACGGGGTTAACTATGGCTACACCTTC
CDR3: CASRYGVNYGYTF

J: TRBJ2-7
V: TRBV11-3
D: TRBD1
size: .
DNA: TGTGCCAGCAGCTCCTGGGACAGGGACTACGAGCAGTACTTC
CDR3: CASSSWDRDYEQYF

J: TRBJ1-1
V: TRBV28
D: .
size: .
DNA: TGTGCCAGCAGTTTATTGCAGATGGAAGCTTTCTTT
CDR3: CASSLLQMEAFF

J: TRBJ2-7
V: TRBV10-1
D: TRBD1
size: .
DNA: TGCGCCAGCAGTGTAGGACAGGCCACCTACGAGCAGTACTTC
CDR3: CASSVGQATYEQYF

J: TRBJ2-5
V: TRBV7-9
D: .
size: .
DNA: TGTGCCAGCAGCTTGAGGTTGAGACAGGTTACGTACCAAGAGACCCAGTACTTC
CDR3: CASSLRLRQVTYQETQYF

J: TRBJ1-1
V: TRBV18
D: .
size: .
DNA: TGTGCCAGCCTATTTGCACGACAGGAGAGACACGAAGCTTTCTTT
CDR3: CASLFARQERHEAFF

J: TRBJ1-2
V: TRBV6-5
D: .
size: .
DNA: TGTGCCAGCAGACCCCGAATGGACAGTGGCTACACCTTC
CDR3: CASRPRMDSGYTF

J: TRBJ1-1
V: TRBV7-2
D: .
size: .
DNA: TGTGCCACCCGCAAGCGGCTGAACACTGAAGCTTTCTTT
CDR3: CATRKRLNTEAFF

J: TRBJ1-2
V: TRBV7-2
D: .
size: once
DNA: TGTGCCAGCTCCCCCGGTCCCCAGGTCGGTAACTATGGCTACACCTTC
CDR3: CASSPGPQVGNYGYTF

J: TRBJ1-5
V: TRBV3-1/TRBV3-2
D: TRBD1
size: .
DNA: TGTGCCAGCAGCCAAGGGGGACAGCCCAATCAGCCCCAGCATTTT
CDR3: CASSQGGQPNQPQHF

J: TRBJ1-5
V: TRBV30
D: .
size: .
DNA: TGTGCCTGGAGCCTACAGGGTAGCAATCAGCCCCAGCATTTT
CDR3: CAWSLQGSNQPQHF

J: TRBJ1-6
V: TRBV25-1
D: .
size: .
DNA: TGTGCCAGCAGTGCCGGGGTGGTGGGTTCACCCCTCCACTTT
CDR3: CASSAGVVGSPLHF

J: TRBJ1-1
V: TRBV3-1/TRBV3-2
D: .
size: .
DNA: TGTGCCAGCAATCGGGGGTTAAACACTGAAGCTTTCTTT
CDR3: CASNRGLNTEAFF

J: TRBJ2-1
V: TRBV7-2
D: TRBD1
size: .
DNA: TGTGCCAGCAGCATCAGCTTAACAGGGGGGTCCTACAATGAGCAGTTCTTC
CDR3: CASSISLTGGSYNEQFF

J: TRBJ2-3
V: TRBV10-1
D: .
size: .
DNA: TGCGCCAGCAGTGATAGGGGGGATACGCAGTATTTT
CDR3: CASSDRGDTQYF

J: TRBJ1-1
V: TRBV29-1
D: .
size: .
DNA: TGCAGCGTTCGGGGGGACACCGGATTGAACACTGAAGCTTTCTTT
CDR3: CSVRGDTGLNTEAFF

J: TRBJ2-5
V: TRBV6-5
D: .
size: .
DNA: TGTGCCAGCACCAGGGGGGCAGAGACCCAGTACTTC
CDR3: CASTRGAETQYF

J: TRBJ2-2
V: TRBV15
D: TRBD2
size: .
DNA: TGTGCCACCAGCAGAGATAAGGGACTAGCACTCTCGCTGTTTTTT
CDR3: CATSRDKGLALSLFF